This T cell receptor beta chain came from a study of blood T cell repertoires in COVID-19. This clone was counted a single time. Assay used: immunoSEQ multiplex PCR; TCRdb lists only in-frame clones, some missing. The sample carries 140,000 or so clones, around nine tenths recorded once. The CDR3 is made up of 15 amino acids. From germline, CDR1 is SGDLS and CDR2 YYNGEE. The ends were cut back, 0 bases at V and 6 bases at J, with 13 bases in the middle. Sequenced material: peripheral blood. The chain joins TRBV9 to TRBJ1-5; tentatively, D is TRBD1 (6 bases). The TCR sequence derives from a woman aged 45-65 years with acute or convalescent COVID-19. In DNA form, the CDR3 reads TGTGCCAGCAGCGTAGGCGGGGGGGCCGGTCAGCCCCAGCATTTT. It encodes CASSVGGGAGQPQHF.